The text below deals with one T cell receptor beta chain. The sample comes from a study of blood T cell repertoires in COVID-19. Germline V gene sequence: CDR1 SGHTA, CDR2 FQGTGA. The V segment lost 3 bases and the J segment 6 bases; nucleotides outside the gene matches: 10. This CDR3 spans 15 amino acids. TCRdb's copy holds only in-frame clones and misses some; the assay was immunoSEQ multiplex PCR. The sample gives about 49,000 clones, about 63% of which show up once; about 8.1% is in the top ten. The V and J genes are TRBV7-3 and TRBJ2-7; 8 bases match TRBD1. Input material: peripheral blood. The receptor's source is a woman between 65 and 79 years old with acute or convalescent COVID-19. The CDR3: CASSLDRAASGEQYF. CDR3 nucleotide sequence: TGTGCCAGCAGCTTGGACAGGGCGGCTTCGGGCGAGCAGTACTTC.